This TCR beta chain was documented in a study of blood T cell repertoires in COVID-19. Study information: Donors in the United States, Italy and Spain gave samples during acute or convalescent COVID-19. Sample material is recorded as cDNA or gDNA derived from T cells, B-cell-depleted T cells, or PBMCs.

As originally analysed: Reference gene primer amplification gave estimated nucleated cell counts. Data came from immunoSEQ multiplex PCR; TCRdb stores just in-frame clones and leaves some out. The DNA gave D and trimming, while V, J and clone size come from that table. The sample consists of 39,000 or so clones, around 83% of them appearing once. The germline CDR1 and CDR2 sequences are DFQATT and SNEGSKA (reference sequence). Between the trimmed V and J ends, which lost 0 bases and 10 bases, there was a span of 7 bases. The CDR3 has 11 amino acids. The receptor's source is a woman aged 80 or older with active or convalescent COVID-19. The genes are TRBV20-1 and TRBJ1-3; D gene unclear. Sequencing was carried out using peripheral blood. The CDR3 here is CSAREEGTIYF. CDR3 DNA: TGCAGTGCTAGAGAAGAGGGAACCATATATTTT.